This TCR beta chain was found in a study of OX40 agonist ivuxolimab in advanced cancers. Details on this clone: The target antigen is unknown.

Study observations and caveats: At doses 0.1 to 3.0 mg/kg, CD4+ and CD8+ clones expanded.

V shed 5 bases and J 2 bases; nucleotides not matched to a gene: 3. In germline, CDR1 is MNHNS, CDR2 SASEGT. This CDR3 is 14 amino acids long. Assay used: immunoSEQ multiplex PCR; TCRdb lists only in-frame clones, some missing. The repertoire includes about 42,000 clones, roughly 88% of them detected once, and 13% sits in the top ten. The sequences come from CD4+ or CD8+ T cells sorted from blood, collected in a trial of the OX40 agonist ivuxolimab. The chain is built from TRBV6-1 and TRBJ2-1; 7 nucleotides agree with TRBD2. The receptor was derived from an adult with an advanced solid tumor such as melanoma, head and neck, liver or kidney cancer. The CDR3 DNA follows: TGTGCCAGCAGTCTGGCGGGAGCCTACAATGAGCAGTTCTTC. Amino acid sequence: CASSLAGAYNEQFF.